This T cell receptor (beta chain) was profiled in a study of cytomegalovirus exposure and HLA in healthy donors. Across the whole study: The early release's HLA-typed donors yielded roughly 85 million unique TCRs.

PCR was performed using 60 Vbeta and 13 Jbeta primers. The data were produced by immunoSEQ multiplex PCR, yet TCRdb's version contains in-frame clones alone and is incomplete. The sample includes tens of thousands of clones, around 78% of them seen just once. The CDR3 length is 15 residues. Per germline, CDR1 SGHNT and CDR2 YENEEA. Losses at the gene ends were 5 bases for V and 8 bases for J; bases not matched to a gene: 12. Study results and limitations: A later analysis associated about 18,000 TCR beta sequences with HLA alleles at a 0.05 false discovery rate. Cytomegalovirus status was reportedly diagnosed by the classifier with high specificity and sensitivity.

Worth noting for this clone: Antigen: not known.

The specimen was PBMCs. This TCR derives from a man between 45 and 60 years old in good health and CMV-seronegative. The rearrangement joins TRBV11-3 to TRBJ2-1; 7 bases map to TRBD1. CDR3 protein: CASSPSGTAYYEQFF. The CDR3 bases are TGTGCCAGCAGCCCATCCGGGACAGCTTACTATGAGCAGTTCTTC. The whole variable domain, filled in from reference TRBV11-3 and TRBJ2-1, reads EAGVVQSPRYKIIEKKQPVAFWCNPISGHNTLYWYLQNLGQGPELLIRYENEEAVDDSQLPKDRFSAERLKGVDSTLKIQPAELGDSAVYLCASSPSGTAYYEQFFGPGTRLTVL.